This T cell receptor beta chain originates from a study of graft-versus-host responses after intestinal transplantation. About the research overall: Each patient got anti-thymocyte globulin induction, then tacrolimus and steroids for around three years.

The study's findings and limits: Investigators detected GvH clones in recipient marrow, with some emerging earlier in ileum or blood.

Profiling relied on immunoSEQ multiplex PCR, and the TCRdb table lists in-frame clones only, not all of them. The sample records roughly 100,000 clones, approximately 93% being singletons. As regards this clone: The target antigen is unknown.

This material consisted of unstimulated CD8+ T cells sorted from spleen or lymph node cells, taken before intestinal transplant. The TCR sequence derives from a human donor who received an intestinal transplant.

CDR3 residues: CATSRNQGMNTEAFF. CDR3 nucleotide sequence: TGTGCCACCAGCAGAAACCAGGGTATGAACACTGAAGCTTTCTTT. V and J are TRBV15 and TRBJ1-1, with D possibly TRBD1 on 5 matching bases. The germline gives CDR1 LNHNV, CDR2 YYDKDF (reference sequence). The CDR3 totals 15 residues. V was shortened by 2 bases and J by 0 bases, with 10 bases between the two germline ends.